The clone carrying this TCR beta chain appeared once. Its antigen remains unknown. Some clones are missing from TCRdb's copy, which holds only in-frame ones; the method was immunoSEQ multiplex PCR. The data contain about 1.1 million clones, roughly 74% of them singletons. These data are taken from a study of shared clonotypes between healthy human individuals. Whole-study results and caveats: An expected dependence of interdonor clonotype sharing on sequencing depth was noted. Sharing across four donors was highest in naive CD4 (approximately 5%) and lowest in memory CD8 (roughly 0.4%).

Subsets obtained from CD4+ cells comprised CD45RA+ naive and CD45RA-negative memory cells. Germline V CDR1 and CDR2: MNHEY, SVGAGI. V was pared by 6 bases and J by 0 bases, with 8 bases between. The CDR3 sequence is 13 residues long. The sample comprised memory CD4+ T cells from PBMCs. Regarding subset: CD45RA-negative fraction. The rearrangement links TRBV6-5 to TRBJ1-2; D gene ambiguous. This clonotype originated in a young man in good health. Some clones in this sample may be carry-over from other donors' samples. CDR3 region: CASRSTANYGYTF. The CDR3, as DNA: TGTGCCAGCAGGTCCACAGCTAACTATGGCTACACCTTC.